Each of the 22 T cell receptor beta chains below was sequenced from the same sample in a study of siplizumab effects on memory and regulatory T cells. The method was immunoSEQ multiplex PCR; TCRdb's version includes in-frame clones alone and lacks a portion of them. Of 90,000 to 120,000 clones in the sample, approximately 93% were seen once. Sequenced input: Tregs sorted from blood. The receptors were sampled from a human donor in good health.

The rearrangement links TRBV5-1 to TRBJ1-4, with D maybe TRBD1 (5 bases). This CDR3 region has 14 residues. Germline values: CDR1 SGHRS, CDR2 YFSETQ. Trimming cost V 7 bases and J 0 bases, with 10 bases left between them. The CDR3: CASADSATNEKLFF. DNA of the CDR3: TGCGCCAGCGCCGACAGCGCAACTAATGAAAAACTGTTTTTT.

The chain uses TRBV7-8 and TRBJ2-1, with 14 bases lining up with TRBD2. The CDR3 has 18 amino acids. Germline CDR1 reads SGHVS; CDR2 reads FQNEAQ. V lost 5 bases to trimming and J lost 0 bases; unmatched junction nucleotides: 6. The CDR3 bases are TGTGCCAGCAGCAGGGGACTAGCGGGGGACCTCTCCTACAATGAGCAGTTCTTC. This gives the protein CASSRGLAGDLSYNEQFF.

The chain links TRBV6-1 to TRBJ1-2; D gene uncertain. CDR3 length equals 13 residues. Germline V lookup: CDR1 MNHNS, CDR2 SASEGT. The V end was cut by 0 bases, the J end by 8 bases, with 10 bases between. As DNA, the CDR3 is TGTGCCAGCAGTGAAGCGCTTGGGTCAGGCTACACCTTC. Its protein product is CASSEALGSGYTF.

The chain has TRBV6-5 and TRBJ1-1; D remains ambiguous. Germline V gives CDR1 MNHEY, CDR2 SVGAGI. V lost 4 bases and J lost 6, with 18 bases in between. This CDR3 spans 15 amino acids. The CDR3 loop reads CASSSYLLAGAEAFF. As DNA, the CDR3 is TGTGCCAGCAGTTCCTACCTTCTCGCTGGGGCTGAAGCTTTCTTT.

The chain couples TRBV29-1 to TRBJ1-2; D unresolved. Between the trimmed V and J ends, which lost 4 bases and 8 bases, there was a span of 17 bases. Germline lookup yields CDR1 SQVTM and CDR2 ANQGSEA. The length of the CDR3 is 13 residues. This chain's CDR3 is CSVAPLGLLGYTF. CDR3 nucleotides: TGCAGCGTTGCTCCTCTGGGCCTGCTCGGCTACACCTTC.

In the case of this clone: One end of the junction does not line up with germline, which may come from a read error. This chain joins TRBV7-7 and TRBJ2-1, with D unclear. Germline V gives CDR1 SSHAT, CDR2 FNYEAQ (reference sequence). CDR3 length: 14 amino acids. CDR3 sequence reads: CASSAKWNDNEQFF. The CDR3 DNA reads as TGTGCTAGCAGCGCCAAGTGGAACGACAATGAGCAGTTCTTC.

J is TRBJ1-1 and V is TRBV9, with D unresolved. The CDR3 has 15 amino acids. CDR1 is SGDLS, CDR2 YYNGEE, per germline. Trimming stripped 0 bases from V and 4 bases from J, with 13 bases between. In DNA form, the CDR3 reads TGTGCCAGCAGCGTAGGGGCAAGAGCGCTCACTGAAGCTTTCTTT. This sequence encodes CASSVGARALTEAFF.

The gene calls are TRBV10-2 and TRBJ2-3; no clear D gene. This CDR3 region has 14 residues. CDR1 is WSHSY and CDR2 is SAAADI in the germline V gene. Trimming removed 9 bases from V and 2 bases from J, with 15 bases in between. The CDR3 protein is CASRGGTYTDTQYF. CDR3 in DNA: TGCGCCAGTCGCGGCGGCACCTACACAGATACGCAGTATTTT.

This sequence joins TRBV18 and TRBJ1-3; D unclear. The CDR3 spans 16 residues. V dropped 3 bases and J dropped 0 bases, with 12 bases sitting between them. CDR1 is KGHSH and CDR2 is LQKENI in the germline V gene. The CDR3 DNA sequence: TGTGCCAGCTCACCTAACCAGCTCCTCTCTGGAAACACCATATATTTT. Protein: CASSPNQLLSGNTIYF.

The chain links TRBV25-1 to TRBJ2-7; 14 bases match TRBD2. V dropped 6 bases and J dropped 3; count of bases not matched to a gene: 4. The CDR3 runs to 15 residues. Germline assignment: CDR1 MGHDK and CDR2 SYGVNS. For the CDR3, the DNA is TGTGCCAGCAGCCAGACTAGCGGGGGGGTCTACGAGCAGTACTTC. It codes for CASSQTSGGVYEQYF.

V is TRBV6-1 and J is TRBJ2-7; tentative D call: TRBD1 (5 bases). The germline V and J ends were trimmed by 1 base and 3 bases, with 10 bases remaining between them. Germline lookup yields CDR1 MNHNS and CDR2 SASEGT. The CDR3 runs to 14 residues. The CDR3 DNA is TGTGCCAGCAGTGAAGGACCAGGGTTCTACGAGCAGTACTTC. Protein sequence: CASSEGPGFYEQYF.

This clone has just one count. The J gene is TRBJ1-5, the V gene TRBV6-5; TRBD1 might be the D (6 bases). This CDR3 region has 14 residues. Trimming removed 6 bases at V and 7 bases at J, with 16 bases between. Germline lookup yields CDR1 MNHEY and CDR2 SVGAGI. CDR3 loop: CASSPNRVEQPQHF. Here the CDR3 DNA reads TGTGCCAGCAGCCCGAACAGGGTGGAGCAGCCCCAGCATTTT.

J is TRBJ1-2 and V is TRBV6-5; unclear D gene. The CDR3 is 16 amino acids. Germline CDR1 is MNHEY and CDR2 is SVGAGI. Trimming shortened V by 1 base and J by 0 bases, and 12 bases separated the two germline ends. Here the CDR3 reads CASSYLGTEANYGYTF. The CDR3 coding sequence is TGTGCCAGCAGTTACTTAGGTACGGAGGCTAACTATGGCTACACCTTC.

The chain joins TRBV27 to TRBJ2-5; TRBD2 matches at 7 bases. The better agreement between TRBJ2-7 and the DNA end casts doubt on the J call. The length of the CDR3 is 14 residues. Looked up from germline, CDR1 is MNHEY and CDR2 is SMNVEV (reference sequence). The CDR3 spells CASSLSGGYYEQYF. The CDR3 DNA is TGTGCCAGCAGTTTATCGGGAGGGTACTACGAGCAGTACTTC.

DNA for the CDR3: TGTGCCTGGAGTGTCCGGACCACAGATACGCAGTATTTT. Protein: CAWSVRTTDTQYF. The chain links TRBV30 to TRBJ2-3, with D hard to call. Germline V gene sequence: CDR1 GTSNPN, CDR2 SVGIG (reference sequence). V was trimmed by 0 bases and J by 2 bases, leaving 6 bases between them. This CDR3 is 13 amino acids long.

CDR3 protein: CASSLEWRQPQHF. CDR3 nucleotides: TGTGCCAGCAGTTTAGAGTGGAGGCAGCCCCAGCATTTT. The genes are TRBV27 and TRBJ1-5; no definite D call. V was cut by 2 bases and J by 7 bases, with 9 bases left in between. CDR1 is MNHEY and CDR2 is SMNVEV in the germline V gene (reference sequence). This CDR3 is 13 amino acids long.

The chain carries TRBV6-6 and TRBJ1-5; D remains unclear. With 1 base removed from V and 0 bases from J, the gap between germline ends came to 7 bases. Germline assignment: CDR1 MNHNY and CDR2 SVGAGI (reference sequence). The CDR3 length is 15 residues. The CDR3 coding sequence is TGTGCCAGCAGTTACTGGCCACTTAGCAATCAGCCCCAGCATTTT. It specifies CASSYWPLSNQPQHF.

The gene calls are TRBV5-1 and TRBJ2-3; D call uncertain. V was shortened by 3 bases and J by 2 bases, with 13 bases between the two germline ends. Germline assignment: CDR1 SGHRS and CDR2 YFSETQ. CDR3 length: 15 residues. CDR3 protein: CASSSLPSNTDTQYF. The CDR3 nucleotides read TGCGCCAGCAGCTCCCTCCCCTCCAACACAGATACGCAGTATTTT.

V usage is TRBV15 and J usage is TRBJ2-3; D might be TRBD1 or TRBD2, each matching 5 bases. Trimming pared 5 bases from V and 4 bases from J, leaving 10 bases between. Germline V lookup: CDR1 LNHNV, CDR2 YYDKDF (reference sequence). The CDR3 length is 13 residues. CDR3 DNA sequence: TGTGCCACCAGCCTGGTGGGACCAGATACGCAGTATTTT. It encodes CATSLVGPDTQYF.

This chain uses TRBV27 with TRBJ2-2, with D uncertain. Germline lookup yields CDR1 MNHEY and CDR2 SMNVEV (reference sequence). V was shortened by 6 bases and J by 4 bases, with 9 bases between the two germline ends. There are 13 residues in the CDR3. CDR3 region: CASRKLITGELFF. The CDR3 bases are TGTGCCAGCAGGAAATTGATCACCGGGGAGCTGTTTTTT.

This chain uses TRBV9 with TRBJ1-2; the D gene is possibly TRBD1 (6 bases). This CDR3 spans 16 amino acids. V lost 3 bases and J lost 0, with 15 bases in between. Germline-derived CDR1 and CDR2 are SGDLS and YYNGEE. CDR3 coding DNA: TGTGCCAGCAGCGCGTACCCGGACAGAGCTAACTATGGCTACACCTTC. Residues: CASSAYPDRANYGYTF.

The CDR3 DNA sequence: TGCGCCAGCAGCTTCGGCTCAACAGGGCCAGCTAATGAAAAACTGTTTTTT. Its translation is CASSFGSTGPANEKLFF. The chain employs TRBV5-1 and TRBJ1-4, with a tentative D call TRBD1 (6 bases). The CDR3 spans 17 residues. V lost 2 bases and J 3 bases, leaving 17 bases between the germline ends. The V gene's germline CDR1 is SGHRS and CDR2 YFSETQ.